This T cell receptor beta chain was sequenced in a study of blood T cells in healthy people across ages. Study background: Capture by template switching was about one barcoded beta molecule per two T cells. Study outcomes and limitations: TCR beta diversity, measured per million T cells, fell in a roughly linear way with age.

A J-beta primer mix and a sample-barcoded 5' primer were used in a second PCR of roughly 6 to 11 cycles. Every cDNA was tagged by a template-switch adaptor with 12 random nucleotides. Each CDR3 protein is one row after TCRdb ran MiXCR on the 5' RACE reads. This sample has about 900,000 distinct CDR3 sequences, with 40% to 60% found just once. Notes on this clonotype: Antigen unknown.

This clonotype originated in a man aged 25-45 years in good health. The specimen sequenced was blood.

The CDR3 protein is CASSQDRLSGTVNEKLFF. The CDR3 bases are TGCGCCAGCAGCCAAGATCGGCTCAGTGGGACGGTCAATGAAAAACTGTTTTTT. The chain couples TRBV4-3 to TRBJ1-4; D perhaps matches TRBD1 (5 bases). The CDR3 is 18 residues long. Germline V gene data show CDR1 as LGHNA and CDR2 as YSLEER. V lost 0 bases and J 5 bases, leaving 19 bases between the germline ends.